This TCR beta chain was recovered during a study of shared clonotypes between healthy human individuals. About this clone itself: Its antigen remains unidentified.

The healthy adult donors were HIV-negative and reported no recent acute infections or vaccinations. Each donor was a Caucasian adult residing in Nashville, Tennessee. The V gene end was trimmed by 5 bases and the J gene end by 10 bases; junction bases not matched to a gene: 13. This CDR3 region has 14 residues. Germline CDR1 is SGHVS and CDR2 is FQNEAQ. General observations from the study: There were few donors, and this limited the genetic and exposure-history diversity represented.

It was around 190 ng DNA, around 33,000 T cell genomes, that sorted-subset replicate PCRs used. TCRdb's table, derived via immunoSEQ multiplex PCR, lists solely in-frame clones and lacks some. The repertoire holds around 2.1 million clones, with around 95% as singletons. Sequenced: naive CD4+ T cells sorted from blood. Subset defined: CD45RA+ positively selected. This chain joins TRBV7-8 and TRBJ1-1; TRBD1 agrees at 7 bases. This clonotype originated in a man aged 18 to 30 in good health. Written as DNA, the CDR3 is TGTGCCAGCAGCCCCAGGGACAGCGCCTATGGAGCTTTCTTT. Its translation: CASSPRDSAYGAFF.